This T cell receptor (beta chain) was recovered during a study of T-cell reconstitution after alpha-beta-depleted transplantation in children (TCRdb year 2016). With respect to the entire study: Using TCR repertoire profiling, the study followed T-cell immune reconstitution in a quantitative way in children after TCRalphabeta/CD19-depleted allogeneic hematopoietic cell transplantation.

This clonotype was observed a few times. It lacks a known antigen. No per-base quality is available; no much larger clone lies one base away. Libraries came from PCR. The reads were generated on an Illumina HiSeq 2500. Molecular barcoding was employed in the preparation of TCR libraries, with unique molecular identifiers being used to normalize TCRbeta repertoire quantification. Starting from the raw public reads, TCRdb applied fastp trimming at Q25, assembled clones with MiXCR and retained in-frame beta chains. Entries that share a CDR3 protein sequence are merged under the most common genes and DNA. The sample table contains approximately 490,000 distinct CDR3 sequences; only one count was recorded for around 13% of them. The biggest ten clones account for over 5.5% of the sample. The germline V gene (reference sequence) specifies LNHDA as CDR1 and SQIVND as CDR2. There are 15 amino acids in the CDR3, from cysteine to phenylalanine inclusive. Left in the record is the CDR3 DNA by itself, 45 bases read in frame from the first base. V trim: 2 bases; J trim: 5 bases; unmatched bases: 8.

Sequenced material: PBMCs from the stem cell graft donor, taken from the stem cell graft. The TCR originated in a human donor who donated a stem cell graft to a child with combined immunodeficiency. The chain is made from TRBV19 and TRBJ2-7, with 8 bases in between that match TRBD1. The CDR3 sequence is CASSITGQDINEQYF. The DNA sequence is given as TGTGCCAGTAGTATAACGGGACAGGACATAAACGAGCAGTACTTC.